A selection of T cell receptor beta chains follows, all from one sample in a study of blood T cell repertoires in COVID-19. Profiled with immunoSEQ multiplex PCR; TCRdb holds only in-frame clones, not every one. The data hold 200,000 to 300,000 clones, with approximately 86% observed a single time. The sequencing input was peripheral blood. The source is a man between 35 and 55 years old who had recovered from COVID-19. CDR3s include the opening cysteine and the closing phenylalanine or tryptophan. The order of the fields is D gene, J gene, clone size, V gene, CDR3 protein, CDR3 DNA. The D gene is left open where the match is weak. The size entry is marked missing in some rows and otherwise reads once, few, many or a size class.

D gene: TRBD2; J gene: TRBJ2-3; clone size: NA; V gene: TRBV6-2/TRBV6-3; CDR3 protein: CASSVPGLAGSSTDTQYF; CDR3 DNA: TGTGCCAGCAGTGTTCCGGGACTAGCGGGGTCTAGCACAGATACGCAGTATTTT
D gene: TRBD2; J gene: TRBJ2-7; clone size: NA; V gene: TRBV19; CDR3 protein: CASSIKRDGTYEQYF; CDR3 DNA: TGTGCCAGTAGTATCAAGCGGGACGGCACCTACGAGCAGTACTTC
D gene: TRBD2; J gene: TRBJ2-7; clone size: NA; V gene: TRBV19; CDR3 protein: CASSIVGGKTYEQYF; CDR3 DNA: TGTGCCAGTAGTATAGTGGGAGGGAAAACCTACGAGCAGTACTTC
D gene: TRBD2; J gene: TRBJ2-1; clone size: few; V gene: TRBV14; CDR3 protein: CASSPPSGLVGNEQFF; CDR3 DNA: TGTGCCAGCAGCCCTCCTAGCGGGTTGGTCGGAAATGAGCAGTTCTTC
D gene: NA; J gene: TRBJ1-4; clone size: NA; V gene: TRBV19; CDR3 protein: CASSITGRVTNEKLFF; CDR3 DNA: TGTGCCAGTAGTATTACCGGGCGGGTCACTAATGAAAAACTGTTTTTT
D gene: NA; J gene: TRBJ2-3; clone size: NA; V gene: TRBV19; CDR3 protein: CASSLGRVGSDTQYF; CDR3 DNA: TGTGCCAGTAGTCTAGGGCGCGTCGGGTCAGATACGCAGTATTTT
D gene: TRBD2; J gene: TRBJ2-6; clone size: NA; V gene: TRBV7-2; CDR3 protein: CASSSGLAGRSGANVLTF; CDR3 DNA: TGTGCCAGCAGCTCGGGACTAGCGGGTCGCTCTGGGGCCAACGTCCTGACTTTC
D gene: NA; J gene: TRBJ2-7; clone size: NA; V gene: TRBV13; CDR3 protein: CASSPTVQDPYEQYF; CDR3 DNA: TGTGCCAGCAGCCCAACGGTACAGGACCCCTACGAGCAGTACTTC
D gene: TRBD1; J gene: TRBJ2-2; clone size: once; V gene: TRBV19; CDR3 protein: CASSISVRTGGELFF; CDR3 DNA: TGTGCCAGTAGTATATCGGTCCGGACAGGCGGGGAGCTGTTTTTT
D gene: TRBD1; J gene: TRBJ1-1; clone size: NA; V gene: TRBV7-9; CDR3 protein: CASSRKQGAHTEAFF; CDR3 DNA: TGTGCCAGCAGCCGAAAACAGGGGGCTCACACTGAAGCTTTCTTT
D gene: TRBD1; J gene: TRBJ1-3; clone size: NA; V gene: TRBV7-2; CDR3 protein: CASSLAGTGVGNTIYF; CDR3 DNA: TGTGCCAGCAGCTTAGCCGGGACAGGGGTTGGAAACACCATATATTTT
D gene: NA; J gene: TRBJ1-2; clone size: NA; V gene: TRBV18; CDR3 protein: CASGLVNYGYTF; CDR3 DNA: TGTGCCTCTGGACTTGTGAACTATGGCTACACCTTC
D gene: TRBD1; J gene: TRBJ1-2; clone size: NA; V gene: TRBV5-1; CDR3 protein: CASSLEQGAVYGYTF; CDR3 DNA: TGCGCCAGCAGCTTGGAGCAGGGGGCTGTGTATGGCTACACCTTC
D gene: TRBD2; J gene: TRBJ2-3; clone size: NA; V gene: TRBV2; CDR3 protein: CASSRILAGATDTQYF; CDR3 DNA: TGTGCCAGCAGTCGAATACTAGCGGGAGCCACAGATACGCAGTATTTT
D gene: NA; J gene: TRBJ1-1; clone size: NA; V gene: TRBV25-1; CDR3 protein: CASKDSGETEAFF; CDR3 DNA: TGTGCCAGCAAGGACAGCGGAGAGACTGAAGCTTTCTTT
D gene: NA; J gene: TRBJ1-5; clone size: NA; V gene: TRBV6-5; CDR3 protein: CASSSSGGHQPQHF; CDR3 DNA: TGTGCCAGCAGTTCATCCGGAGGTCATCAGCCCCAGCATTTT
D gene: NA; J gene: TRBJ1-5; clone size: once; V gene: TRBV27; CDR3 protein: CASSLGPVGQHNQPQHF; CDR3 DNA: TGTGCCAGCAGTTTGGGGCCGGTCGGACAGCACAATCAGCCCCAGCATTTT